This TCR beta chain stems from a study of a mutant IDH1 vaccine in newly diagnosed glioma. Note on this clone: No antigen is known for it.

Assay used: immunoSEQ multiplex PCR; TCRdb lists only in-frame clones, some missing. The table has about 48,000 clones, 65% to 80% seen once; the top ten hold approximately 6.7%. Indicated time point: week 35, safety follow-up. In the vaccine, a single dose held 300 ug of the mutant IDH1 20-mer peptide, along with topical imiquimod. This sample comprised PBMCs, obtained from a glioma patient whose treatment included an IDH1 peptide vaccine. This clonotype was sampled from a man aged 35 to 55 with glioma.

The CDR3 sequence: CASSIGSAGYGYTF. For the CDR3, the DNA is TGTGCCAGTAGTATAGGGAGCGCAGGGTATGGCTACACCTTC. The gene calls are TRBV19 and TRBJ1-2; weak D call: TRBD1 (5 bases). The CDR3 extends over 14 amino acids. Trimming pared 1 base from V and 5 bases from J, leaving 11 bases between. Germline values: CDR1 LNHDA, CDR2 SQIVND (reference sequence). Full variable domain (missing parts from reference TRBV19 and TRBJ1-2): DGGITQSPKYLFRKEGQNVTLSCEQNLNHDAMYWYRQDPGQGLRLIYYSQIVNDFQKGDIAEGYSVSREKKESFPLTVTSAQKNPTAFYLCASSIGSAGYGYTFGSGTRLTVV.